The sequence of this T cell receptor (beta chain) was determined in a study of OX40 agonist ivuxolimab in advanced cancers. Study in general: Patients assigned to dose escalation were diagnosed with hepatocellular carcinoma, melanoma, renal cell or head and neck cancer. Earlier treatment with anti-PD-1, anti-PD-L1 or anti-CTLA-4 was permitted, and about 40% had received some. Study-wide points: Among the nonresponders, some also had low normalized T-cell clonal expansion. Dosing at 0.1 to 3.0 mg/kg was accompanied by clonal expansion of CD4+ and CD8+ blood T cells by week 6.

The ends were cut back, 2 bases at V and 4 bases at J, with 17 bases in the middle. The CDR3 has 16 residues. From germline, CDR1 is GTSNPN and CDR2 SVGIG (reference sequence). In its sample, this clone was seen a few times. Its specificity is unknown. Here immunoSEQ multiplex PCR was the method, and the copy in TCRdb shows in-frame clones only, minus some. The sample records 60,000 or so clones, around four fifths being singletons. The chain carries TRBV30 and TRBJ2-2; D is unresolved. The source is an adult with an advanced solid tumor such as melanoma, head and neck, liver or kidney cancer. Sequencing used CD4+ or CD8+ T cells sorted from blood, obtained in a trial of the OX40 agonist ivuxolimab. The CDR3 region has the DNA TGTGCCTGGAGTCCAACCCGACCCGTGCGCACCGGGGAGCTGTTTTTT. This codes for CAWSPTRPVRTGELFF.